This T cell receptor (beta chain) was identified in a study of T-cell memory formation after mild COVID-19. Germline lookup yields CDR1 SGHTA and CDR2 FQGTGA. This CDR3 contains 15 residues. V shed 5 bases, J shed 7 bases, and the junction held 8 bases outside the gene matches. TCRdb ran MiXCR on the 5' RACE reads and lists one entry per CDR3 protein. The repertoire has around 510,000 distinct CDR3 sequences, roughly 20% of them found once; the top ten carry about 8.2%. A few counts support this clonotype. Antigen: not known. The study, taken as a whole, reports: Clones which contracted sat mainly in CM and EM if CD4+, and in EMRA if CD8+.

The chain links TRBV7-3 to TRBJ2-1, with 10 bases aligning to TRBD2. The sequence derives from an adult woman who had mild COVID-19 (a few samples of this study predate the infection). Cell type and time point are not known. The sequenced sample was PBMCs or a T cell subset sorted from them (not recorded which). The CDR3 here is CASSPIAGGWNEQFF. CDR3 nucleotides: TGTGCCAGCAGCCCGATAGCGGGAGGCTGGAATGAGCAGTTCTTC.